A selection of T cell receptor beta chains follows, all from one sample in a study of cytomegalovirus exposure and HLA in healthy donors. The data were produced by immunoSEQ multiplex PCR, yet TCRdb's version contains in-frame clones alone and is incomplete. The table has under 150,000 clones, around four fifths seen once. The sequenced sample was PBMCs. The source is a male donor in good health and CMV-seronegative. Each CDR3 is given with its conserved first and last residue. A D gene is named only where the DNA matches it firmly. Size values are once, few and many counts, or a class for expanded clones, and some rows have none.

TRBV7-9	TRBJ1-5	TRBD1	.	CASSTYGQGGNQPQHF	TGTGCCAGCAGCACCTACGGACAGGGCGGCAATCAGCCCCAGCATTTT
TRBV7-9	TRBJ2-3	TRBD2	.	CASSNGGTIQYF	TGTGCCAGCAGCAATGGGGGGACTATTCAGTATTTT
TRBV19	TRBJ2-5	.	.	CASRGALSIETQYF	TGTGCCAGTCGGGGGGCGCTTAGTATCGAGACCCAGTACTTC
TRBV7-9	TRBJ1-1	.	.	CASSLGTPNTEAFF	TGTGCCAGCAGCTTGGGCACCCCGAACACTGAAGCTTTCTTT
TRBV28	TRBJ2-7	TRBD1	.	CASHPPGTGAYEQYF	TGTGCCAGCCACCCCCCCGGGACAGGGGCTTACGAGCAGTACTTC
TRBV4-1	TRBJ2-2	TRBD2	.	CASSPRGVTNTGELFF	TGCGCCAGCAGCCCCCGGGGGGTTACGAACACCGGGGAGCTGTTTTTT
TRBV7-9	TRBJ1-6	TRBD1	.	CASSSRDSLGSPLHF	TGTGCCAGCAGCTCCCGGGACAGCTTGGGTTCACCCCTCCACTTT
TRBV6-5	TRBJ2-7	TRBD2	.	CASSSSGGAREQYF	TGTGCCAGCAGTAGTAGCGGGGGGGCCCGGGAGCAGTACTTC
TRBV27	TRBJ2-7	TRBD1	few	CASSDRVGYEQYF	TGTGCCAGCAGCGACAGGGTGGGTTACGAGCAGTACTTC
TRBV7-9	TRBJ1-1	TRBD1	once	CASSLGTGDESSEAFF	TGTGCCAGCAGCTTAGGGACAGGGGATGAGAGCTCTGAAGCTTTCTTT
TRBV19	TRBJ2-7	.	.	CASSIDGREQYF	TGTGCCAGTAGTATAGATGGGCGCGAGCAGTACTTC
TRBV15	TRBJ2-7	.	.	CATSRALGGYEQYF	TGTGCCACCAGCAGAGCATTAGGCGGCTACGAGCAGTACTTC
TRBV5-1	TRBJ2-1	TRBD2	.	CASSVSGGAGHEQFF	TGCGCCAGCAGCGTGAGCGGGGGGGCCGGGCATGAGCAGTTCTTC
TRBV5-1	TRBJ2-5	.	.	CASRSDWYQETQYF	TGCGCCAGCAGGTCCGACTGGTACCAAGAGACCCAGTACTTC
TRBV2	TRBJ1-2	.	once	CASSSTSARRCYGYTF	TGTGCCAGCAGTAGCACCTCCGCGAGGCGCTGCTATGGCTACACCTTC
TRBV7-6	TRBJ1-1	.	.	CASSLARATEAFF	TGTGCCAGCAGCTTAGCCAGGGCCACTGAAGCTTTCTTT
TRBV4-1	TRBJ1-1	.	.	CASSQLTGNTEAFF	TGCGCCAGCAGCCAGCTCACAGGGAACACTGAAGCTTTCTTT
TRBV25-1	TRBJ1-6	.	.	CASSVDSYNSPLHF	TGTGCCAGCAGTGTAGACAGTTATAATTCACCCCTCCACTTT
TRBV29-1	TRBJ1-2	TRBD1	.	CSVAGTGDSGYTF	TGCAGCGTTGCCGGGACAGGGGACTCTGGCTACACCTTC
TRBV6-1	TRBJ2-7	TRBD1	.	CASSEGQGAFYEQYF	TGTGCCAGCAGTGAAGGGCAGGGGGCGTTCTACGAGCAGTACTTC
TRBV7-2	TRBJ1-3	.	.	CASSLLPGAISGNTIYF	TGTGCCAGCAGCTTACTTCCAGGGGCCATCTCTGGAAACACCATATATTTT
TRBV15	TRBJ1-4	.	.	CATSTYGGSATNEKLFF	TGTGCCACCAGCACATATGGGGGGTCTGCAACTAATGAAAAACTGTTTTTT
TRBV29-1	TRBJ2-7	.	.	CSVEGARVGEQYF	TGCAGCGTTGAGGGGGCAAGGGTGGGGGAGCAGTACTTC
TRBV7-2	TRBJ1-3	.	once	CASSLTGLSGNTIYF	TGTGCCAGCAGCTTAACTGGGCTAAGTGGAAACACCATATATTTT
TRBV7-9	TRBJ1-1	.	.	CASSQQGNTEAFF	TGTGCCAGCAGCCAACAGGGTAACACTGAAGCTTTCTTT
TRBV6-5	TRBJ2-7	TRBD1	.	CASSRDRSTYEQYF	TGTGCCAGCAGTCGGGACAGAAGTACCTACGAGCAGTACTTC
TRBV7-9	TRBJ2-3	TRBD1	.	CASSFTGGSTDTQYF	TGTGCCAGCAGCTTTACAGGGGGTTCCACAGATACGCAGTATTTT
TRBV20-1	TRBJ2-7	.	.	CSASAGNEQYF	TGCAGTGCTAGCGCGGGGAACGAGCAGTACTTC
TRBV2	TRBJ2-1	TRBD1	.	CATNPGQGYNEQFF	TGTGCTACTAACCCGGGACAGGGGTACAATGAGCAGTTCTTC
TRBV11-2	TRBJ2-4	.	.	CASSLDLGDIQYF	TGTGCCAGCAGCTTAGATCTGGGCGACATTCAGTACTTC
TRBV7-9	TRBJ2-2	.	.	CASSTDTGELFF	TGTGCCAGCAGTACAGACACCGGGGAGCTGTTTTTT
TRBV7-9	TRBJ2-5	TRBD2	.	CASSSSSGSGTQYF	TGTGCCAGCAGCTCCTCTAGCGGGTCCGGGACCCAGTACTTC
TRBV6-1	TRBJ1-2	TRBD1	.	CASSERQGPYYGYTF	TGTGCCAGCAGTGAGCGACAGGGGCCCTACTATGGCTACACCTTC
TRBV28	TRBJ2-3	TRBD1	.	CASSLGTGGTDTQYF	TGTGCCAGCAGTTTAGGGACAGGGGGTACAGATACGCAGTATTTT
TRBV6-1	TRBJ2-1	TRBD2	.	CASSELAEPYNEQFF	TGTGCCAGCAGTGAACTAGCGGAGCCCTACAATGAGCAGTTCTTC
TRBV11-3	TRBJ2-3	TRBD1	.	CASSSGQGSTDTQYF	TGTGCCAGCAGCTCGGGACAGGGAAGCACAGATACGCAGTATTTT
TRBV7-9	TRBJ1-4	.	.	CASSRGSWGRGEKLFF	TGTGCCAGCAGTAGGGGTTCCTGGGGGCGAGGTGAAAAACTGTTTTTT
TRBV29-1	TRBJ2-7	TRBD1	.	CSVEVAGQGAYEQYF	TGCAGCGTTGAAGTGGCGGGACAGGGGGCCTACGAGCAGTACTTC
TRBV4-1	TRBJ2-6	TRBD1	.	CASSQVPGQGYGANVLTF	TGCGCCAGCAGCCAAGTTCCGGGACAGGGATATGGGGCCAACGTCCTGACTTTC
TRBV5-1	TRBJ2-7	TRBD1	.	CASSRGQVYEQYF	TGCGCCAGCAGCCGGGGACAGGTCTACGAGCAGTACTTC
TRBV28	TRBJ1-2	.	.	CASRKADSSNYGYTF	TGTGCCAGCAGGAAAGCCGACAGCTCTAATTATGGCTACACCTTC